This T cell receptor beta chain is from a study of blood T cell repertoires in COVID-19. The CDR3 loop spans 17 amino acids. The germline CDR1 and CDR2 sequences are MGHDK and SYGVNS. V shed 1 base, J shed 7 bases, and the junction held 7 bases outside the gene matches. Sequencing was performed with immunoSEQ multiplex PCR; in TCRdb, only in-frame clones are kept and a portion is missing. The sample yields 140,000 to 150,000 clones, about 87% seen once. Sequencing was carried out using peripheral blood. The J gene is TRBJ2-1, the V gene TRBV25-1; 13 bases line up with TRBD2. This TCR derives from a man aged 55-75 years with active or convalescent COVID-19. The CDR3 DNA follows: TGTGCCAGCAGTGAATTAAGGACTAGCGGGAGTATTAATGAGCAGTTCTTC. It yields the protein CASSELRTSGSINEQFF.